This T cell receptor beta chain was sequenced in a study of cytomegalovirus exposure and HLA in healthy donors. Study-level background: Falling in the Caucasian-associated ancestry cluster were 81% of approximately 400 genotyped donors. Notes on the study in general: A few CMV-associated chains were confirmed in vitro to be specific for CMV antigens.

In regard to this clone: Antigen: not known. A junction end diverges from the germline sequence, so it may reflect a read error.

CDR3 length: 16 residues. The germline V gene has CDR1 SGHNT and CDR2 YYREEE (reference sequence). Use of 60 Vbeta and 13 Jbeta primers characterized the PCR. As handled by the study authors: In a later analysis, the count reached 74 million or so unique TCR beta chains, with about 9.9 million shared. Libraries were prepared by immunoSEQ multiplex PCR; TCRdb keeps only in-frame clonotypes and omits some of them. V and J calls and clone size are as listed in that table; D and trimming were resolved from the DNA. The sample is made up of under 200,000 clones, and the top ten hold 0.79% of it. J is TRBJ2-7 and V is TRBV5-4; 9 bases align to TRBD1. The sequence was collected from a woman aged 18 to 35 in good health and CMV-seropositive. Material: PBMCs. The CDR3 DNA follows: TGTGCCAGCAGCTTGGGGGGACAGGGAGGTTCCTTCGAGCAGTACTTC. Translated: CASSLGGQGGSFEQYF.